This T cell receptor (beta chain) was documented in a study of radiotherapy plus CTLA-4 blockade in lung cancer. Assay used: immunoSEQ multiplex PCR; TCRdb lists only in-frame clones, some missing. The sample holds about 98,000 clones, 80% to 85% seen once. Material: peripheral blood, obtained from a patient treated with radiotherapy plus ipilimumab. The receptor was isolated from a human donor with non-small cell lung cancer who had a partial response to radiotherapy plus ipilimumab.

The CDR3 reads CASRDLQYTEAFF. DNA of the CDR3: TGTGCCAGCAGAGACCTACAGTACACTGAAGCTTTCTTT. The chain couples TRBV6-1 to TRBJ1-1; D is undetermined. V was shortened by 6 bases and J by 3 bases, with 11 bases between the two germline ends. Per the germline V gene, CDR1 is MNHNS and CDR2 is SASEGT. This CDR3 is 13 amino acids long.